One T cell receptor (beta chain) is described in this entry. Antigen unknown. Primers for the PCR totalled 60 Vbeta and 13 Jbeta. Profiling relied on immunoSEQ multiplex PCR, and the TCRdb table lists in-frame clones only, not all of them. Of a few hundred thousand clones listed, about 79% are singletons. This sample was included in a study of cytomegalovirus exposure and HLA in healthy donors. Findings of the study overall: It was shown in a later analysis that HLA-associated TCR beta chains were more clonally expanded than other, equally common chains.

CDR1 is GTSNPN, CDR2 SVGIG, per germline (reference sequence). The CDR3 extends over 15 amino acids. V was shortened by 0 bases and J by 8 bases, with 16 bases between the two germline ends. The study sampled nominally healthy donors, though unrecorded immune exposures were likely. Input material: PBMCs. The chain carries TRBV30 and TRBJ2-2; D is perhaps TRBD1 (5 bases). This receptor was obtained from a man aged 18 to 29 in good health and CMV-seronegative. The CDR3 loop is CAWSVGAAYFGELFF. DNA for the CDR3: TGTGCCTGGAGTGTTGGGGCAGCATACTTTGGGGAGCTGTTTTTT.